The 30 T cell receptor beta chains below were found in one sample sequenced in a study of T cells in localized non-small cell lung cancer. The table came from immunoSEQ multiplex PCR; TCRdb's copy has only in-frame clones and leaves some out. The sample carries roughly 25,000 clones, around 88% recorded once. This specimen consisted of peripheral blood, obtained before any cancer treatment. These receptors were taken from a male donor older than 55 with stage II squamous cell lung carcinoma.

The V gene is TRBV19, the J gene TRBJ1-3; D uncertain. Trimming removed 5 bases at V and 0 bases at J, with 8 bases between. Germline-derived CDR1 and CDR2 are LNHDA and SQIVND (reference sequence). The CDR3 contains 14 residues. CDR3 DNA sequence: TGTGCCAGTAGTGGGTCCAGCTCTGGAAACACCATATATTTT. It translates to CASSGSSSGNTIYF. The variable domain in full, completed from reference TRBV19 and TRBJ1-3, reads DGGITQSPKYLFRKEGQNVTLSCEQNLNHDAMYWYRQDPGQGLRLIYYSQIVNDFQKGDIAEGYSVSREKKESFPLTVTSAQKNPTAFYLCASSGSSSGNTIYFGEGSWLTVV.

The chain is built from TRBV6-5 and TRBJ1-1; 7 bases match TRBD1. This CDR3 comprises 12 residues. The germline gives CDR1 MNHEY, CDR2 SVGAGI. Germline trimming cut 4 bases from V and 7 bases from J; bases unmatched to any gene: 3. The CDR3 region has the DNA TGTGCCAGCAGTTTGACAGGGTTTGAAGCTTTCTTT. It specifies CASSLTGFEAFF.

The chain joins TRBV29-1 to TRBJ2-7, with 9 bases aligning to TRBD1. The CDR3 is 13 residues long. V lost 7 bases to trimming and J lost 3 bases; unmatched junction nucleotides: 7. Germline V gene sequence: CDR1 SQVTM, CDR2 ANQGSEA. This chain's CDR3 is CSAGQGMIYEQYF. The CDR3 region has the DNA TGCAGCGCCGGACAGGGGATGATCTACGAGCAGTACTTC.

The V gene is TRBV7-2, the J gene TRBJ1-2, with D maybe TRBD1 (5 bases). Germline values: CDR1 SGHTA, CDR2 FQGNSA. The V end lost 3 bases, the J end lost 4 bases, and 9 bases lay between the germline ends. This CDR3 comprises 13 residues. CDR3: CASSLEGTYGYTF. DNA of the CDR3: TGTGCCAGCAGCTTGGAGGGGACCTATGGCTACACCTTC.

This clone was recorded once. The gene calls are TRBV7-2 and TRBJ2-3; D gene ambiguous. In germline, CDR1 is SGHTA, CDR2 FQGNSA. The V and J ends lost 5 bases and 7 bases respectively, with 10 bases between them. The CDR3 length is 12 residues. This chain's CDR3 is CASSNPKNTQYF. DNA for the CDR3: TGTGCCAGCAGCAACCCCAAAAATACGCAGTATTTT.

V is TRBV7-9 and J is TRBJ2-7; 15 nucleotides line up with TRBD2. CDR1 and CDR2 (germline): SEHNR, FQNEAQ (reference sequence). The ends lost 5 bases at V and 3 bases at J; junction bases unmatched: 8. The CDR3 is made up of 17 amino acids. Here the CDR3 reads CASSPRGTSGGIYEQYF. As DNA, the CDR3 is TGTGCCAGCAGCCCGAGGGGGACTAGCGGGGGGATCTACGAGCAGTACTTC.

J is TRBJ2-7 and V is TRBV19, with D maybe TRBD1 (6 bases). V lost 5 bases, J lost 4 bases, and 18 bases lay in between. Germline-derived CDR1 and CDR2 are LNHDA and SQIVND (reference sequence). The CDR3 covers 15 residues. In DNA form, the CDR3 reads TGTGCCAGTAGTTCCCGGGGTCAGGGGATATACGAGCAGTACTTC. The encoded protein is CASSSRGQGIYEQYF.

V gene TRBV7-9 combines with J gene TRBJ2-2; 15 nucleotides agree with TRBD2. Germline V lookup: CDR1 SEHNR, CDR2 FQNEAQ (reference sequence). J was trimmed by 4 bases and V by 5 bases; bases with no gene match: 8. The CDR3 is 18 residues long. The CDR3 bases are TGTGCCAGCAGCCCAGGACTAGCGGGAGGGCCCGTCACCGGGGAGCTGTTTTTT. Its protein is CASSPGLAGGPVTGELFF.

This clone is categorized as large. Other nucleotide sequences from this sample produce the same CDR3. This CDR3 reads CASSEADVNTEAFF. The CDR3 DNA follows: TGTGCCAGCAGTGAAGCGGATGTGAACACTGAAGCTTTCTTT. V usage is TRBV2 and J usage is TRBJ1-1; the D is unclear. There are 14 residues in the CDR3. V lost 0 bases to trimming and J lost 0 bases, with 5 bases between them. CDR1 and CDR2 (germline): SNHLY, FYNNEI.

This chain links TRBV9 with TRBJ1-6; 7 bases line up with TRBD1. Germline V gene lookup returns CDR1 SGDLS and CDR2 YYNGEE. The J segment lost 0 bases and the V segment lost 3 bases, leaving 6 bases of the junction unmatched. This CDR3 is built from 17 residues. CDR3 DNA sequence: TGTGCCAGCAGCGCCGTTCGGGACAGCTCCTATAATTCACCCCTCCACTTT. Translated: CASSAVRDSSYNSPLHF.

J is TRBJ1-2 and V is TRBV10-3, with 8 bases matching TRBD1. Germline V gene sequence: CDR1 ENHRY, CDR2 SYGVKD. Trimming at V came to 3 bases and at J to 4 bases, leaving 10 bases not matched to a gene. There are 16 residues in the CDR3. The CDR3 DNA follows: TGTGCCATCAGTGATATAAACCAGGGGGCTGGCTATGGCTACACCTTC. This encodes CAISDINQGAGYGYTF.

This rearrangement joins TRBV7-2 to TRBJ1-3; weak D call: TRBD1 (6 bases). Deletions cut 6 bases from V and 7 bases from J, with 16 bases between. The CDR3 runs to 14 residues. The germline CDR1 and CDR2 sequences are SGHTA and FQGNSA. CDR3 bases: TGTGCCAGCAGTTTACATCGGACAGCTAACACCATATATTTT. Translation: CASSLHRTANTIYF.

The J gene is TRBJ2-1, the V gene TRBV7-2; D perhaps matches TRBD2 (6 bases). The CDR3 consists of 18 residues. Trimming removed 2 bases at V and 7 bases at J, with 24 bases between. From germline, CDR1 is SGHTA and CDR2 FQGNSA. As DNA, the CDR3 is TGTGCCAGCAGCTTATTGGGGTTTAGCGGAACAATTCGGAATGAGCAGTTCTTC. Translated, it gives CASSLLGFSGTIRNEQFF.

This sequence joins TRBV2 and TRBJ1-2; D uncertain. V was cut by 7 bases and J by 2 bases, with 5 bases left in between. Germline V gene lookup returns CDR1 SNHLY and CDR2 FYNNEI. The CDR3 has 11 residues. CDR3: CASKQNYGYTF. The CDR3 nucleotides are TGTGCCAGCAAACAGAACTATGGCTACACCTTC.

The CDR3 bases are TGTGCCAGCAGCTTGGCAGTGAACACTGAAGCTTTCTTT. Its translation: CASSLAVNTEAFF. The V call is TRBV5-4, the J call TRBJ1-1; D is unclear. Between the trimmed V and J ends, which lost 0 bases and 0 bases, there was a span of 3 bases. This CDR3 contains 13 residues. Germline V CDR1 and CDR2: SGHNT, YYREEE (reference sequence).

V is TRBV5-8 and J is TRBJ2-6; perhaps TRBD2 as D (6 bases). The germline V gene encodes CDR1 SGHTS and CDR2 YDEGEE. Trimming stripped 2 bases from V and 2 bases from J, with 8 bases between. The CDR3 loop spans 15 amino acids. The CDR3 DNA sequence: TGTGCCAGCAGCTTCGGGACTCCTGGGGCCAACGTCCTGACTTTC. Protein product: CASSFGTPGANVLTF.

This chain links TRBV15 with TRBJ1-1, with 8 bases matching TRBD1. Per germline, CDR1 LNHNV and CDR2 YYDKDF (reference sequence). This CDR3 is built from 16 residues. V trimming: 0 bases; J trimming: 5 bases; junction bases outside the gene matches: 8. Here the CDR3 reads CATSRDGQGQFTEAFF. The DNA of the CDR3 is TGTGCCACCAGCAGAGATGGACAGGGACAGTTTACTGAAGCTTTCTTT.

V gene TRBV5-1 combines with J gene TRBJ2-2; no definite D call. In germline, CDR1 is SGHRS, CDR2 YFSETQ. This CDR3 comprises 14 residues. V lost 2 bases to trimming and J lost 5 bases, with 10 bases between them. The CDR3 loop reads CASSLNSPTGELFF. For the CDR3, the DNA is TGCGCCAGCAGCTTAAATTCACCGACCGGGGAGCTGTTTTTT.

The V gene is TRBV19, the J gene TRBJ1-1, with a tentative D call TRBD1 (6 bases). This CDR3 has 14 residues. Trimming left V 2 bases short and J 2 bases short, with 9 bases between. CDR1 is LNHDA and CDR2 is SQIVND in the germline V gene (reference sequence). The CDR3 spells CASSITGRNTEAFF. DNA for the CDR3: TGTGCCAGTAGTATAACAGGGAGAAACACTGAAGCTTTCTTT.

The chain's CDR3 is CASSPGSTRNTIYF. The DNA for the CDR3 is TGTGCCAGCAGTCCAGGGTCGACCCGAAACACCATATATTTT. The chain links TRBV27 to TRBJ1-3, with TRBD1 as a possible D gene (5 bases). With 5 bases removed from V and 5 bases from J, the gap between germline ends came to 13 bases. Germline assignment: CDR1 MNHEY and CDR2 SMNVEV (reference sequence). The CDR3 totals 14 residues.

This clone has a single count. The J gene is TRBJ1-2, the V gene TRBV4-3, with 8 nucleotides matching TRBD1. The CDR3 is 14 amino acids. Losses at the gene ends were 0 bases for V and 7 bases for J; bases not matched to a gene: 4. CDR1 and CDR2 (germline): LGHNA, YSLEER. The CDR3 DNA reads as TGCGCCAGCAGCCAAGAAAGGCAGGGGGCTGGCTACACCTTC. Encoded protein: CASSQERQGAGYTF.

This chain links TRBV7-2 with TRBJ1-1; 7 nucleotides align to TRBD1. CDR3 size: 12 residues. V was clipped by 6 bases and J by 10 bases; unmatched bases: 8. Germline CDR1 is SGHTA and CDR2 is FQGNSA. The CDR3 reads CASRLLQGTAFF. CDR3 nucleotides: TGTGCCAGCAGGTTATTACAGGGGACAGCTTTCTTT.

The CDR3 region has the DNA TGTGCCAGCAGTTCGAGGGGTATCTACACTGAAGCTTTCTTT. It is translated as CASSSRGIYTEAFF. The chain joins TRBV25-1 to TRBJ1-1; TRBD1 might be the D (5 bases). This CDR3 is built from 14 residues. V was trimmed by 5 bases and J by 3 bases, leaving 13 bases between them. Germline CDR1 reads MGHDK; CDR2 reads SYGVNS. Complete variable domain (other parts from reference TRBV25-1 and TRBJ1-1): EADIYQTPRYLVIGTGKKITLECSQTMGHDKMYWYQQDPGMELHLIHYSYGVNSTEKGDLSSESTVSRIRTEHFPLTLESARPSHTSQYLCASSSRGIYTEAFFGQGTRLTVV.

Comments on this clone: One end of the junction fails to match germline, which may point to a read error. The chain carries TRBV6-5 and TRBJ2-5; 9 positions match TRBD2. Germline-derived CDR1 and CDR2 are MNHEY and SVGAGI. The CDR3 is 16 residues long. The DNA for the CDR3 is TGTGCCAGCACTTACTCTATAGCGGGAGACCAAGAGACCCAGTACTTC. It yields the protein CASTYSIAGDQETQYF.

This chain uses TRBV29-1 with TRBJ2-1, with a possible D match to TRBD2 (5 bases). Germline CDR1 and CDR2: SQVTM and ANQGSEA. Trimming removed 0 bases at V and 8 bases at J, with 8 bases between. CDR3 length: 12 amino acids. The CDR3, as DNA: TGCAGCGTTGAAGAGCTAGCCTATGAGCAGTTCTTC. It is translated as CSVEELAYEQFF.

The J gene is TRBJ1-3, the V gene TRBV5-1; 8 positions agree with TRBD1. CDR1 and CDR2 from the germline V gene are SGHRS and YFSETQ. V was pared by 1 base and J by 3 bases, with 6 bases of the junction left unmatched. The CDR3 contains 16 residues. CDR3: CASSLKGDRGGNTIYF. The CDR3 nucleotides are TGCGCCAGCAGCTTGAAGGGTGACAGGGGTGGAAACACCATATATTTT.

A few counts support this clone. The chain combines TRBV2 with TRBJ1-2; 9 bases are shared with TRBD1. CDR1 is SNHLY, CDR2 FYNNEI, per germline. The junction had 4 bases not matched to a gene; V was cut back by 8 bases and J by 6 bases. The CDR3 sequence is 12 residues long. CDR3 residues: CASLTGGNGYTF. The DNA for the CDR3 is TGTGCCAGCCTGACAGGGGGAAATGGCTACACCTTC.

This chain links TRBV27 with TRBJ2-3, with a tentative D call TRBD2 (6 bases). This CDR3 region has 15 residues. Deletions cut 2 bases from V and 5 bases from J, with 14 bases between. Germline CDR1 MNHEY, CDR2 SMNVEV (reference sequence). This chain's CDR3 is CASSLEYGRGDTQYF. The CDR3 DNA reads TGTGCCAGCAGTTTAGAGTATGGGCGGGGAGATACGCAGTATTTT.

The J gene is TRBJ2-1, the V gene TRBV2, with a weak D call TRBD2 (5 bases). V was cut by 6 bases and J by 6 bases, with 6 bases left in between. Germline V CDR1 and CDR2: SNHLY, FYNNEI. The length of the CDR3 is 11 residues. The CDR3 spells CASSTSNEQFF. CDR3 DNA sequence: TGTGCCAGCAGCACTAGCAATGAGCAGTTCTTC.

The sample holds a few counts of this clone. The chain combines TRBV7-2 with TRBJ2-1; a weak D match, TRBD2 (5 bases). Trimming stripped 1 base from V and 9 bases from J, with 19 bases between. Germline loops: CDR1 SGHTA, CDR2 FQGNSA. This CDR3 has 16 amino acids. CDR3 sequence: CASSLVTGSASSEQFF. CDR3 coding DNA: TGTGCCAGCAGCTTAGTGACGGGGAGTGCGTCCAGTGAGCAGTTCTTC.